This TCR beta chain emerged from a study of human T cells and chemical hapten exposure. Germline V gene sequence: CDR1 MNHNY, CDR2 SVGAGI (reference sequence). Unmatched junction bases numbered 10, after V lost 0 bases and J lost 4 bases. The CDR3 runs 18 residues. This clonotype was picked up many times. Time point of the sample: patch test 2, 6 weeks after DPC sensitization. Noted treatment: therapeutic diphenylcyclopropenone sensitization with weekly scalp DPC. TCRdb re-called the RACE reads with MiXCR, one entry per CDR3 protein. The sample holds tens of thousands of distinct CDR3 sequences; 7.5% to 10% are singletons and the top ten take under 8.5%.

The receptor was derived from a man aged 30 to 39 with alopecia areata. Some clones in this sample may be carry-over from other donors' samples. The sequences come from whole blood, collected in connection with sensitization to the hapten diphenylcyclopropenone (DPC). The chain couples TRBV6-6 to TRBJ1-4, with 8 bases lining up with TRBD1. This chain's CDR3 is CASSYSPGAGGVNEKLFF. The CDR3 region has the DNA TGTGCCAGCAGTTACTCACCCGGCGCAGGGGGCGTTAATGAAAAACTGTTTTTT.